These T cell receptor beta chains were read from a single sample in a study of metastatic and nonmetastatic thyroid tumors. TCRdb re-called the PCR reads through MiXCR. Of roughly 29,000 clones listed, roughly 19% are singletons. Sequencing was done on a sample of blood. The receptors were sampled from a female donor with papillary thyroid cancer or a benign thyroid nodule (not recorded which). Some clones in this sample may be carry-over from other donors' samples. Both conserved end residues are part of each CDR3. D genes are given only for firm matches. A clone size is listed for some rows: how often the clone was seen (once, few, many), or a class if it is expanded.

v_gene	abundance	d_gene	j_gene	CDR3nt	CDR3aa
TRBV20-1	-	TRBD2	TRBJ2-7	TGCAGTGCCCGAAGTCTAGCGGGAGCAAAAGGAGAGCAGTACTTC	CSARSLAGAKGEQYF
TRBV30	many	-	TRBJ1-5	TGTGCCTGCGGCCTGGGGGGCAATCAGCCCCAGCATTTT	CACGLGGNQPQHF
TRBV24-1	many	TRBD1	TRBJ1-5	TGTGCCACCAGTGAACCCGGACAGGGGATTCAGCCCCAGCATTTT	CATSEPGQGIQPQHF
TRBV5-6	many	-	TRBJ2-3	TGTGCCAGCAGCTCGTCAGGTATGGGGGATACGCAGTATTTT	CASSSSGMGDTQYF
TRBV3-1	many	-	TRBJ1-6	TGTGCCAGCAGCCAAGGGACAGCAGATTCACCCCTCCACTTT	CASSQGTADSPLHF
TRBV3-1	many	-	TRBJ1-3	TGTGCCAGCAGCCCACAGAGCTCTGGAAACACCATATATTTT	CASSPQSSGNTIYF
TRBV11-2	-	-	TRBJ1-5	TGTGCCAGCATCCAAGGAGGAGATCAGCCCCAGCATTTT	CASIQGGDQPQHF
TRBV2	-	-	TRBJ2-5	TGTGCCAGCAGTGGTAGCGTGAGCGGGGAGACCCAGTACTTC	CASSGSVSGETQYF
TRBV19	few	-	TRBJ2-7	TGTGCCACTCTAGATCGATTCAACGAGCAGTACTTC	CATLDRFNEQYF
TRBV19	few	-	TRBJ1-1	TGTGCCAGTAGTATAGGCAGACTGAACACTGAAGCTTTCTTT	CASSIGRLNTEAFF
TRBV7-9	many	TRBD1	TRBJ1-5	TGTGCCATTACGACAGGGAGCAATCAGCCCCAGCATTTT	CAITTGSNQPQHF
TRBV10-3	medium-sized	TRBD2	TRBJ2-1	TGTGCCATCAGCAGCGGGAGGGAAGTCAATGAGCAGTTCTTC	CAISSGREVNEQFF
TRBV6-2/TRBV6-3	medium-sized	-	TRBJ2-1	TGTGCCAGCAGTTACTGGGGGGATGAGCAGTTCTTC	CASSYWGDEQFF
TRBV6-2/TRBV6-3	-	TRBD2	TRBJ2-7	TGTGCCAGCAGTTACCGGGGTAGCGGGAGTTCGGGGCAGTACTTC	CASSYRGSGSSGQYF
TRBV30	-	-	TRBJ1-4	TGTGCCTGGAGTACCGGACACGGTCGCCCCATTGAAAAACTGTTTTTT	CAWSTGHGRPIEKLFF
TRBV15	-	-	TRBJ1-1	TGTGCCACCAGCAGAGAGGGGCGGACTGAAGCTTTCTTT	CATSREGRTEAFF
TRBV11-2	many	TRBD2	TRBJ2-7	TGTGCCAGCAGCTTAAATGGAGGCGGGGGCGAGCAGTACTTC	CASSLNGGGGEQYF
TRBV6-1	-	-	TRBJ1-3	TGTGCCAGCAGTATGGACAGTTACTCTGGAAACACCATATATTTT	CASSMDSYSGNTIYF
TRBV28	few	TRBD1	TRBJ2-7	TGTGCCATCTGGACAGGGGGCTACGATCAGTACTTC	CAIWTGGYDQYF
TRBV18	-	TRBD2	TRBJ2-7	TGTGCCAGCTCAGAAGCGGGAAGTAACTACGAGCAGTACTTC	CASSEAGSNYEQYF
TRBV19	many	-	TRBJ2-1	TGTGCCAGTAACCCTTTGGGGACCCAAGAGGGTGAGCAGTTCTTC	CASNPLGTQEGEQFF
TRBV2	many	-	TRBJ1-1	TGTGCCAGCAGTGAACCCCCCAGCACTGAAGCTTTCTTT	CASSEPPSTEAFF
TRBV9	-	TRBD2	TRBJ2-5	TGTGCCAGCAGCCCTAGTGGCGGGAGGGGGGAGACACAGTACTTC	CASSPSGGRGETQYF
TRBV10-3	many	TRBD1	TRBJ1-2	TGTGCCATCAGTGAGTCTAACAGGGGGGATGTTTACACCTTC	CAISESNRGDVYTF
TRBV20-1	many	-	TRBJ1-1	TGCAGTGGTCTTGGGACTCCGAACACTGAAGCTTTCTTT	CSGLGTPNTEAFF
TRBV12-5	-	-	TRBJ1-1	TGTGCTAGCTCCCGAGGGGGGGACACTGAAGCTTTCTTT	CASSRGGDTEAFF
TRBV19	many	-	TRBJ2-1	TGTGCCAGTAGTATGATCGGACGGAGGACCTACAATGAGCAGTTCTTC	CASSMIGRRTYNEQFF
TRBV29-1	many	-	TRBJ2-1	TGCAGCGTTGAAGATCTTGGATCTGAGCAGTTCTTC	CSVEDLGSEQFF
TRBV18	many	-	TRBJ1-5	TGTGCCAGCTCACCACCTAATAGCAATCAGCCCCAGCATTTT	CASSPPNSNQPQHF
TRBV20-1	-	TRBD2	TRBJ2-1	TGCAGTGCGGGGGGACTAGCGGGGTACAATGAGCAGTTCTTC	CSAGGLAGYNEQFF
TRBV2	many	-	TRBJ1-5	TGTGCCAGCAGTGCTGGTCATGGCAATCAGCCCCAGCATTTT	CASSAGHGNQPQHF
TRBV28	medium-sized	TRBD2	TRBJ2-7	TGTGCCAGCAACCCAGCGGGGGGCGGTTACGAGCAGTACTTC	CASNPAGGGYEQYF
TRBV4-3	-	-	TRBJ1-1	TGCGCCAGCAGTTATACCGGGCCGGGGCGGAACACTGAAGCTTTCTTT	CASSYTGPGRNTEAFF
TRBV5-1	-	TRBD1	TRBJ2-1	TGCGCCAGCAGCTTGGAACAGGGGGCTCGGGGCAATGAGCAGTTCTTC	CASSLEQGARGNEQFF
TRBV6-5	medium-sized	TRBD2	TRBJ2-7	TGTGCCAGCAGGCGAACCGCCGGGACTAGCGGGACCTACTACGAGCAGTACTTC	CASRRTAGTSGTYYEQYF
TRBV6-1	-	-	TRBJ1-1	TGTGCCAGCAGTTTTGGGGCCCTGAACACTGAAGCTTTCTTT	CASSFGALNTEAFF
TRBV3-1	-	TRBD2	TRBJ2-3	TGTGCCAGCAGTCAAGGACTAGCGGGAGATACGCAGTATTTT	CASSQGLAGDTQYF